This is a list of T cell receptor beta chains from one sample in a study of T cell repertoires in cytomegalovirus infection. Their antigen targets remain unknown. TCRdb reanalysed the reads using MiXCR and keeps one entry per CDR3 protein. In the table there are roughly 350,000 distinct CDR3 sequences, approximately 30% of which are singletons. Sequences were derived from cultured PBMCs, sampled from culture after CMV antigen stimulation. The receptors originated from a human donor in good health (CMV status not recorded). Some clones in this sample may be carry-over from other donors' samples. Each CDR3 is given with its conserved first and last residue. Each record gives: J gene, D gene, clone size, CDR3 length, V gene, CDR3 DNA, CDR3 protein. D genes are given only for firm matches. Some rows mark clone size as missing; the rest say once, few, many or name a class of expanded clone.

TRBJ1-2 | . | . | 12 | TRBV19 | TGTGCCAGTCAACTCGGACAGCATGGCTACACCTTC | CASQLGQHGYTF
TRBJ2-1 | TRBD2 | . | 16 | TRBV5-4 | TGTGCCAGCAGCTCGCCGGGACTAGCGAACTACAATGAGCAGTTCTTC | CASSSPGLANYNEQFF
TRBJ1-6 | . | . | 13 | TRBV7-2 | TGTGCCAGCAGCTTAGCTTTTAATTCACCCCTCCACTTT | CASSLAFNSPLHF
TRBJ2-5 | TRBD1 | . | 16 | TRBV7-4 | TGTGCCAGCAGCTTAGACAGGGGGCAAGAGCGAGAGACCCAGTACTTC | CASSLDRGQERETQYF
TRBJ2-3 | . | . | 16 | TRBV7-3 | TGTGCCAGCAGCTTTTTTGGGGGAACGGGCACAGATACGCAGTATTTT | CASSFFGGTGTDTQYF
TRBJ1-6 | . | few | 14 | TRBV6-5 | TGTGCCAGCAGTTACGGGGTTTCGAATTCACCCCTCCACTTT | CASSYGVSNSPLHF
TRBJ2-1 | . | few | 15 | TRBV7-2 | TGTGCCAGCAGCGCAGAGATCACCTCCTACAATGAGCAGTTCTTC | CASSAEITSYNEQFF
TRBJ2-1 | TRBD1 | . | 16 | TRBV12-3/TRBV12-4 | TGTGCCAGCACTCCCGCAGCCGGACAGGGAAGGAATGAGCAGTTCTTC | CASTPAAGQGRNEQFF
TRBJ2-5 | . | many | 12 | TRBV12-3/TRBV12-4 | TGTGCCAGCCGTGGCCGCGGAGAGACCCAGTACTTC | CASRGRGETQYF
TRBJ2-1 | TRBD2 | few | 19 | TRBV12-3/TRBV12-4 | TGTGCCAGCAAACTAGGACTAGCGGGAGGGCTTCGCTCCTACAATGAGCAGTTCTTC | CASKLGLAGGLRSYNEQFF
TRBJ1-4 | . | few | 14 | TRBV19 | TGTGCCAGTTCCTACGGGGGCAGGAGTGAAAAACTGTTTTTT | CASSYGGRSEKLFF
TRBJ2-3 | TRBD2 | few | 15 | TRBV7-2 | TGTGCCAGCAGCCGCGGGGGACTTCGGGCAGATACGCAGTATTTT | CASSRGGLRADTQYF
TRBJ2-1 | . | . | 11 | TRBV11-2 | TGTGCCAGCAGCGGCGAGGATGAGCAGTTCTTC | CASSGEDEQFF
TRBJ1-1 | . | . | 13 | TRBV10-3 | TGTGCCATCAGTGAAATAAGTGCAAAGAAAGCTTTCTTT | CAISEISAKKAFF
TRBJ1-4 | . | . | 19 | TRBV19 | TGTGCCAGTAGCAATCTTCCCCCGTTTATCGGTGCAACTAATGAAAAACTGTTTTTT | CASSNLPPFIGATNEKLFF
TRBJ1-1 | . | many | 13 | TRBV7-2 | TGTGCCAGCAGTTGGACGGTGAACACTGAAGCTTTCTTT | CASSWTVNTEAFF
TRBJ2-1 | TRBD2 | few | 16 | TRBV5-4 | TGTGCCAGCAGCCCTGGTGGTTTAGCGGGGATCAATGAGCAGTTCTTC | CASSPGGLAGINEQFF
TRBJ1-5 | . | . | 15 | TRBV12-3/TRBV12-4 | TGTGCCAGCAGTTTGGGGGGCGGATTTATCGTGGCCCAGCATTTT | CASSLGGGFIVAQHF
TRBJ1-2 | . | . | 13 | TRBV5-5 | TGTGCCAGCAGCTTGGTCTCGGACTATGGCTACACCTTC | CASSLVSDYGYTF
TRBJ2-1 | . | . | 15 | TRBV28 | TGTGCCAGCAGTTCCCAGGGGCGTGGGTCGAATGAGCAGTTCTTC | CASSSQGRGSNEQFF
TRBJ1-1 | . | . | 17 | TRBV5-1 | TGCGCCAGCAGCTTTTTGGGCTCACAGGGAACAGGCACTGAAGCTTTCTTT | CASSFLGSQGTGTEAFF
TRBJ2-5 | TRBD2 | . | 15 | TRBV7-9 | TGTGCCAGCAGCCCAGTAGTGGGAGGGAAAGAGACCCAGTACTTC | CASSPVVGGKETQYF
TRBJ2-1 | . | few | 16 | TRBV11-3 | TGTGCCAGCAGCTTAGGTGGTGGGAGGACCTACAATGAGCAGTTCTTC | CASSLGGGRTYNEQFF
TRBJ2-5 | . | few | 13 | TRBV10-3 | TGTGCCATCAGTGATCAAAACAGGGAGACCCAGTACTTC | CAISDQNRETQYF
TRBJ2-7 | . | many | 14 | TRBV7-9 | TGTGCCAGCAGCCGTCGACAAGGGTCCGGGGAGCAGTACTTC | CASSRRQGSGEQYF
TRBJ2-3 | . | many | 11 | TRBV7-2 | TGTGCCAGCAGCCGACGAGATACGCAGTATTTT | CASSRRDTQYF
TRBJ1-1 | . | few | 15 | TRBV19 | TGTGCCAGTAGTGTCACGGCAGGGGACGTCACTGAAGCTTTCTTT | CASSVTAGDVTEAFF
TRBJ2-1 | . | . | 16 | TRBV7-9 | TGTGCCAGCAGACCACCTCCAAGCGGCCCGTACAATGAGCAGTTCTTC | CASRPPPSGPYNEQFF